This TCR beta chain was documented in a study of cytomegalovirus exposure and HLA in healthy donors. Study results and limitations: For most TCR sequences rarity was the rule, although some public TCRs occurred in many donors. The listing of roughly 160 TCR beta chains classed them as cytomegalovirus-associated.

Unrecorded immune exposures were likely, despite nominal health at sampling. Primers for the PCR totalled 60 Vbeta and 13 Jbeta. Clones were read by immunoSEQ multiplex PCR, and TCRdb kept only the in-frame ones, dropping some. This table has some 160,000 clones, around 84% appearing once. With regard to this clone: What it recognizes is unknown.

With V trimmed by 6 bases and J by 4 bases, 6 bases remained unmatched. The V gene's germline CDR1 is MDHEN and CDR2 SYDVKM. The CDR3 loop spans 15 amino acids. The V call is TRBV28, the J call TRBJ2-1, with 10 bases that match TRBD1. The clonotype was recovered from a boy between 2 and 10 years old in good health and CMV-seronegative. Sequencing was done on a sample of PBMCs. In DNA form, the CDR3 reads TGTGCCAGCAGCCCGGACAGGGGGGTTTACAATGAGCAGTTCTTC. Its protein is CASSPDRGVYNEQFF.